One T cell receptor (beta chain) is described in this entry. What this receptor recognizes is not known. Base quality data are lacking; no much larger clone is found one base away. TCRbeta CDR3 regions were amplified from genomic DNA using the immunoSEQ Assay, a bias-controlled multiplex PCR. The original methods were these. Nucleated cell counts per sample were estimated from amplification of reference gene primers within the assay. Sequence reads were collapsed and filtered to measure the absolute abundance of every unique TCRbeta CDR3 rearrangement. For each sample, productive Simpson clonality was calculated by taking the square root of Simpson's diversity index across productive rearrangements. TCRdb carries this immuneACCESS record with in-frame sequences only. Its versions omit some clonotypes, under half of them owing to an unresolved V gene in the studies checked, with the rest unexplained. The D gene and trimming were derived from the DNA, and the V and J assignments and clone size from that table. This sample lists around 110,000 clones; 90% were detected once. 1.8% of the sample is in the top ten clones.

The CDR3, cysteine through phenylalanine, is 20 amino acids long. The kept DNA is CDR3 alone, 60 bases in frame from the first base. The junction carries 18 bases between V and J, which are trimmed by 0 bases and 0 bases respectively. The germline V gene sets CDR1 to MGHRA and CDR2 to YSYEKL. This sample stems from a study of blood T cell repertoires in COVID-19 (TCRdb year 2020). Some background on the complete study: The collaborator samples originated in the United States, Italy and Spain and spanned the acute and convalescent phases of COVID-19. The repertoires were made available in a free public database intended to serve as a resource for research on the immune response to SARS-CoV-2. The dataset comprised deeply sampled blood TCRbeta repertoires from subjects exposed to, actively infected with, or recovered from COVID-19. A de-identified subject ID, COVID-19 status, age in years and sex were almost always included in the sample metadata. The prospective study material was composed of cDNA or gDNA derived from T cells, B-cell-depleted T cells, or PBMCs. HLA class I and class II types, where available, came from metadata supplied by the sample provider rather than from assay-based typing. The samples were drawn from two sources: the first 160 participants of the ongoing ImmuneRACE study, and 1,200 or so subjects contributed by 6 global collaborators.

Overall study outcomes, separate from this receptor: How much clinical and demographic metadata was included differed by source and by participant, and the metadata was provided uncurated.

Each collaborating institution followed its own protocols to collect whole blood in K2EDTA tubes. For TCRbeta analysis, collaborators shipped samples as frozen whole blood, isolated PBMCs, or DNA extracted from either of those sample types. Sequencing input: peripheral blood. This clonotype originated in a human donor with active COVID-19. The donor label of this sample is uncertain. Rearrangement joined TRBV4-1 to TRBJ2-6, and TRBD1 may be the D gene, going by 5 matching bases. The DNA sequence is given as TGCGCCAGCAGCCAAGATATCGCAGGGATTTTTAGCTCTGGGGCCAACGTCCTGACTTTC. Its product reads: CASSQDIAGIFSSGANVLTF.